These 26 T cell receptor beta chains were all obtained from the same sample, sequenced in a study of cytomegalovirus exposure and HLA in healthy donors. PCR used 60 Vbeta primers and 13 Jbeta primers. The table came from immunoSEQ multiplex PCR; TCRdb's copy has only in-frame clones and leaves some out. The table lists approximately 80,000 clones, roughly 73% of them singletons, with roughly a sixth in the top ten. The sequencing input was PBMCs. Every receptor here comes from a woman in her 40s in good health and CMV-seropositive.

V gene TRBV5-6 combines with J gene TRBJ1-1; D is unclear. V was pared by 0 bases and J by 2 bases, with 8 bases between. This CDR3 is 14 amino acids long. Germline CDR1 and CDR2: SGHDT and YYEEEE. The CDR3 region has the DNA TGTGCCAGCAGCTTGGGCCAGGCCAACACTGAAGCTTTCTTT. Translation gives CASSLGQANTEAFF.

The rearrangement links TRBV5-6 to TRBJ1-2, with TRBD1 matching 12 bases. The CDR3 is 16 amino acids. Germline CDR1 SGHDT, CDR2 YYEEEE. V was clipped by 0 bases and J by 4 bases; unmatched bases: 4. This CDR3 is CASSLGDRGPGYGYTF. The CDR3 bases are TGTGCCAGCAGCTTGGGGGACAGGGGGCCTGGCTATGGCTACACCTTC.

CDR3 residues: CASSADDPTRGKGTEAFF. The CDR3 nucleotides read TGTGCCAGTAGTGCAGACGACCCCACACGGGGGAAGGGCACTGAAGCTTTCTTT. This rearrangement joins TRBV19 to TRBJ1-1; possibly TRBD1 for D (5 bases). Per the germline V gene, CDR1 is LNHDA and CDR2 is SQIVND (reference sequence). V was clipped by 5 bases and J by 4 bases, with 26 bases between them. This CDR3 is 18 amino acids long.

This chain connects TRBV20-1 to TRBJ2-5; no clear D. Between the trimmed V and J ends, which lost 3 bases and 5 bases, there was a span of 7 bases. Germline V gene data show CDR1 as DFQATT and CDR2 as SNEGSKA (reference sequence). This CDR3 has 11 amino acids. CDR3 coding DNA: TGCAGTGCTAGTAGTATGGAGACCCAGTACTTC. This gives the protein CSASSMETQYF.

The chain recombines TRBV28 with TRBJ1-5, with TRBD1 identical over 9 bases. Germline V gene lookup returns CDR1 MDHEN and CDR2 SYDVKM. This CDR3 region has 13 residues. The V and J ends lost 7 bases and 10 bases, in that order; junction bases with no gene match: 8. The CDR3 DNA is TGTGCCAGCATCCGACAGGGGGATCGACCCCAGCATTTT. Its protein product is CASIRQGDRPQHF.

The chain uses TRBV28 and TRBJ2-3, with 11 bases that match TRBD2. This CDR3 spans 16 amino acids. Losses at the gene ends were 6 bases for V and 6 bases for J; bases not matched to a gene: 11. Germline V gene sequence: CDR1 MDHEN, CDR2 SYDVKM. CDR3 region: CASSTLTSGILDTQYF. The DNA of the CDR3 is TGTGCCAGCAGCACACTGACTAGCGGGATATTGGATACGCAGTATTTT.

This chain connects TRBV7-9 to TRBJ2-3; D is ambiguous. This CDR3 has 16 residues. Trimming removed 3 bases from V and 0 bases from J, with 13 bases in between. CDR1 and CDR2 (germline): SEHNR, FQNEAQ (reference sequence). The CDR3: CASSFLAWASTDTQYF. DNA for the CDR3: TGTGCCAGCAGCTTCCTGGCGTGGGCTAGCACAGATACGCAGTATTTT.

J is TRBJ1-2 and V is TRBV19, with no clear D. V dropped 6 bases and J dropped 6 bases, with 23 bases sitting between them. Germline CDR1 and CDR2: LNHDA and SQIVND (reference sequence). The CDR3 loop spans 16 amino acids. The chain's CDR3 is CASRTTSLFVPNGYTF. In nucleotides, the CDR3 is TGTGCCAGTAGAACCACTTCTCTATTCGTACCCAATGGCTACACCTTC. The full variable domain, completed using reference TRBV19 and TRBJ1-2, is DGGITQSPKYLFRKEGQNVTLSCEQNLNHDAMYWYRQDPGQGLRLIYYSQIVNDFQKGDIAEGYSVSREKKESFPLTVTSAQKNPTAFYLCASRTTSLFVPNGYTFGSGTRLTVV.

The J gene is TRBJ1-1, the V gene TRBV6-5, with a weak D call TRBD1 (5 bases). Between the trimmed V and J ends, which lost 6 bases and 5 bases, there was a span of 19 bases. Germline-derived CDR1 and CDR2 are MNHEY and SVGAGI. The length of the CDR3 is 15 residues. The CDR3 loop is CASRRGTGGITEAFF. The CDR3 nucleotides are TGTGCCAGCAGACGCGGGACGGGGGGAATTACTGAAGCTTTCTTT.

The CDR3: CASSPGMGGELFF. The CDR3 DNA follows: TGCGCCAGCAGCCCGGGGATGGGCGGGGAGCTGTTTTTT. J is TRBJ2-2 and V is TRBV10-1; possible D gene TRBD2, 5 bases. Germline CDR1 is WNHNN and CDR2 is SYGVQD (reference sequence). The CDR3 sequence is 13 residues long. V was pared by 6 bases and J by 7 bases, with 12 bases between.

V usage is TRBV13 and J usage is TRBJ1-2; TRBD1 agrees at 12 bases. The CDR3 is 15 residues long. V lost 3 bases, J lost 6 bases, and 5 bases stayed unmatched. Germline values: CDR1 PRHDT, CDR2 FYEKMQ (reference sequence). CDR3 bases: TGTGCCAGCAGCTTGCGGGACAGGGGGCCGAATGGCTACACCTTC. It specifies CASSLRDRGPNGYTF.

This clone has just a few counts. The J gene is TRBJ2-7, the V gene TRBV29-1; TRBD1 matches 8 bases. Germline CDR1 and CDR2: SQVTM and ANQGSEA. V trimming: 5 bases; J trimming: 7 bases; junction bases outside the gene matches: 10. The CDR3 extends over 13 amino acids. CDR3 sequence (DNA): TGCAGCGTTTCGGACAGGGCCCTTTGGGAGCAGTACTTC. Translated, it gives CSVSDRALWEQYF.

This clone was counted once. The rearrangement uses TRBV7-2 and TRBJ2-7; no definite D call. The CDR3 runs 12 residues. From germline, CDR1 is SGHTA and CDR2 FQGNSA. The V end lost 4 bases, the J end lost 3 bases, and 7 bases lay between the germline ends. The chain's CDR3 is CASSSPVYEQYF. In DNA, the CDR3 is TGTGCCAGCAGCTCACCGGTCTACGAGCAGTACTTC.

The chain employs TRBV18 and TRBJ1-2; D is unclear. The germline V gene has CDR1 KGHSH and CDR2 LQKENI. The CDR3 is 13 residues long. The V end lost 5 bases, the J end lost 3 bases, and 10 bases lay between the germline ends. The CDR3 DNA sequence: TGTGCCAGCTCATCTGGGCCCGACTATGGCTACACCTTC. Encoded protein: CASSSGPDYGYTF.

The sample holds a few counts of this clone. This chain connects TRBV12-5 to TRBJ2-3; D possibly corresponds to TRBD2 (5 bases). V lost 6 bases and J 4 bases, leaving 8 bases between the germline ends. CDR1 and CDR2 from the germline V gene are LGHNT and FRNRAP. The CDR3 extends over 12 amino acids. The CDR3 coding sequence is TGTGCTAGTGGCCGAGGGTCAGATACGCAGTATTTT. It specifies CASGRGSDTQYF.

This clone was counted only a few times. CDR3 amino acids: CAWRILKTGGRNNEQFF. CDR3 nucleotide sequence: TGTGCCTGGAGAATTTTAAAAACAGGGGGCAGGAACAATGAGCAGTTCTTC. This chain connects TRBV30 to TRBJ2-1, with TRBD1 identical over 9 bases. CDR1 and CDR2 (germline): GTSNPN, SVGIG (reference sequence). Trimming took 3 bases from V and 5 from J; bases not matched to a gene: 14. The CDR3 length is 17 residues.

The chain couples TRBV28 to TRBJ2-7; 15 nucleotides align to TRBD2. CDR1 and CDR2 (germline): MDHEN, SYDVKM. The CDR3 is made up of 15 amino acids. The V and J ends lost 5 bases and 7 bases, in that order; junction bases with no gene match: 6. CDR3 sequence reads: CASSGLAGGPGEQYF. CDR3 nucleotide sequence: TGTGCCAGCAGTGGACTAGCGGGAGGGCCGGGTGAGCAGTACTTC.

This clone was picked up a small number of times. The chain links TRBV5-1 to TRBJ2-5; 8 bases map to TRBD2. The CDR3 is 16 amino acids. Germline trimming cut 0 bases from V and 2 bases from J; bases unmatched to any gene: 6. Per germline, CDR1 SGHRS and CDR2 YFSETQ. CDR3 nucleotide sequence: TGCGCCAGCAGCTTGGGTAGCGGGACCCAGCAAGAGACCCAGTACTTC. It encodes CASSLGSGTQQETQYF.

This chain joins TRBV30 and TRBJ2-1; no reliable D call. Deletions cut 0 bases from V and 0 bases from J, with 6 bases between. From germline, CDR1 is GTSNPN and CDR2 SVGIG (reference sequence). The CDR3 is 14 residues long. In nucleotides, the CDR3 is TGTGCCTGGAGTGTGAGGAGCTCCTACAATGAGCAGTTCTTC. Protein sequence: CAWSVRSSYNEQFF.

The rearrangement links TRBV6-5 to TRBJ2-3; 7 bases agree with TRBD1. In germline, CDR1 is MNHEY, CDR2 SVGAGI. The CDR3 length is 15 residues. The V segment lost 0 bases and the J segment 4 bases; nucleotides outside the gene matches: 4. CDR3 protein: CASSYSNRGSDTQYF. CDR3 coding DNA: TGTGCCAGCAGTTACTCGAACAGGGGCTCAGATACGCAGTATTTT.

The rearrangement links TRBV15 to TRBJ2-7; TRBD2 is a possible D gene (6 bases). Germline V CDR1 and CDR2: LNHNV, YYDKDF (reference sequence). The germline V and J ends were trimmed by 7 bases and 6 bases, with 19 bases remaining between them. This CDR3 has 14 residues. The CDR3, as DNA: TGTGCCACCACAACTAGCTGGAATCCTTTCGAGCAGTACTTC. It encodes CATTTSWNPFEQYF.

This clone was detected a few times. The genes are TRBV5-1 and TRBJ1-2; 7 bases align to TRBD1. Germline-derived CDR1 and CDR2 are SGHRS and YFSETQ. The V and J ends lost 0 bases and 7 bases, in that order; junction bases with no gene match: 9. The CDR3 loop spans 15 amino acids. CDR3 amino acids: CASSLAASGGFGYTF. Written as DNA, the CDR3 is TGCGCCAGCAGCTTGGCAGCGTCAGGGGGATTTGGCTACACCTTC.

This sequence joins TRBV4-2 and TRBJ1-4, with 9 bases lining up with TRBD1. The J segment lost 7 bases and the V segment lost 4 bases, leaving 16 bases of the junction unmatched. CDR1 and CDR2 (germline): LGHNA, YNFKEQ. The CDR3 loop spans 18 amino acids. Written as DNA, the CDR3 is TGTGCCAGCAGCCCTGTGACAGGGGGAATTGCCGGTGGTGAAAAACTGTTTTTT. Translating gives CASSPVTGGIAGGEKLFF.

This clone was detected only once. This chain uses TRBV7-2 with TRBJ2-5, with 8 bases identical to TRBD1. The CDR3 extends over 14 amino acids. V gave up 6 bases and J gave up 5 bases; unmatched junction bases: 8. From germline, CDR1 is SGHTA and CDR2 FQGNSA. The CDR3 loop is CASSQTRQGETQYF. The CDR3 DNA reads as TGTGCCAGCAGTCAAACCCGACAGGGGGAGACCCAGTACTTC.

This clone appeared once. The V gene is TRBV30, the J gene TRBJ1-5; D is perhaps TRBD1 (6 bases). The CDR3 length is 14 residues. The ends were cut back, 3 bases at V and 5 bases at J, with 14 bases in the middle. Germline CDR1 and CDR2: GTSNPN and SVGIG (reference sequence). CDR3 in amino acids: CAWSHGQPHQPQHF. The CDR3 nucleotides read TGTGCCTGGAGCCACGGACAGCCTCATCAGCCCCAGCATTTT.

CDR3 region: CASSYGGGERDTQYF. Here the CDR3 DNA reads TGTGCCAGCAGTTATGGGGGGGGAGAGCGGGATACGCAGTATTTT. The chain recombines TRBV6-5 with TRBJ2-3, with 7 bases identical to TRBD2. This CDR3 comprises 15 residues. J was trimmed by 6 bases and V by 3 bases; bases with no gene match: 9. CDR1 MNHEY and CDR2 SVGAGI come from the germline V gene.